The 2 T cell receptor beta chains presented below share a single source sample, sequenced in a study of T cell responses to AZD1222 COVID-19 vaccine. Clones were sequenced by immunoSEQ multiplex PCR, and TCRdb holds only the in-frame ones, with some missing. There are more than 120,000 clones in the sample; approximately 88% occur only once, and around 5% lies in the top ten. Sequencing was performed on peripheral blood, taken 28 days after the second dose of the MenACWY control vaccine. These receptors were collected from an adult who received the MenACWY meningococcal vaccine as a control.

The genes are TRBV5-1 and TRBJ1-1, with a weak D call TRBD1 (5 bases). The CDR3 extends over 14 amino acids. Germline V gene data show CDR1 as SGHRS and CDR2 as YFSETQ. The V and J ends lost 4 bases and 8 bases respectively, with 18 bases between them. For the CDR3, the DNA is TGCGCCAGCAGCCCGGGGGTTGTCCTGGGGGAAGCTTTCTTT. Its protein is CASSPGVVLGEAFF.

The V gene is TRBV11-2, the J gene TRBJ2-3; D remains ambiguous. From germline, CDR1 is SGHAT and CDR2 FQNNGV. This CDR3 has 15 residues. Trimming removed 0 bases from V and 3 bases from J, with 10 bases in between. The CDR3 DNA follows: TGTGCCAGCAGCTTAGATCGCAGTGTTACAGATACGCAGTATTTT. Protein sequence: CASSLDRSVTDTQYF.